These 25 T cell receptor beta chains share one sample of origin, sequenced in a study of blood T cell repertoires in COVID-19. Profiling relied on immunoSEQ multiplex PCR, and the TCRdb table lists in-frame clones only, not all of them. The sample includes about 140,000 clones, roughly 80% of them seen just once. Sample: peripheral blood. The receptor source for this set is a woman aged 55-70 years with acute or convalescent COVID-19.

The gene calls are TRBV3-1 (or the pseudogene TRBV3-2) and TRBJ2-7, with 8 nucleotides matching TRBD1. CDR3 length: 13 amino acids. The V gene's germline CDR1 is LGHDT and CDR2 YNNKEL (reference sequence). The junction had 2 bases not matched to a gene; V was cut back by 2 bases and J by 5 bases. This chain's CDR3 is CASSQTGGNEQYF. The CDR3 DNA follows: TGTGCCAGCAGCCAAACAGGGGGTAACGAGCAGTACTTC.

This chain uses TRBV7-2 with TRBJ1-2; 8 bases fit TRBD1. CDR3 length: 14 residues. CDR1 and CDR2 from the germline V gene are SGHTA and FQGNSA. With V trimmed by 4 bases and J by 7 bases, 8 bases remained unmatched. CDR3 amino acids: CASSSRQGKGGYTF. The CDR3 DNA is TGTGCCAGCAGCTCGAGACAGGGGAAAGGTGGCTACACCTTC.

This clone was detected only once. As DNA, the CDR3 is TGTGCCAGCAGCCGACAGGGGGCGTCCGCCGGGGAGCTGTTTTTT. Its protein product is CASSRQGASAGELFF. V and J are TRBV9 and TRBJ2-2, with 10 bases that match TRBD1. V lost 4 bases to trimming and J lost 6 bases; unmatched junction nucleotides: 6. The CDR3 is 15 residues long. Germline CDR1 SGDLS, CDR2 YYNGEE.

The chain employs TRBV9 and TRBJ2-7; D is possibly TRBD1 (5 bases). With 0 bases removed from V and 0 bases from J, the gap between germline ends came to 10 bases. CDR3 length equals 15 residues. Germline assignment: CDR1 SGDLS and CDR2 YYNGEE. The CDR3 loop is CASSVVFDSSYEQYF. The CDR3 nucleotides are TGTGCCAGCAGCGTAGTTTTCGACAGCTCCTACGAGCAGTACTTC. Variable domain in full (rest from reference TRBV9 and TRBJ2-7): DSGVTQTPKHLITATGQRVTLRCSPRSGDLSVYWYQQSLDQGLQFLIQYYNGEERAKGNILERFSAQQFPDLHSELNLSSLELGDSALYFCASSVVFDSSYEQYFGPGTRLTVT.

The CDR3 nucleotides are TGTGCCAGCAGCACCCAGACAGGCTACAATGAGCAGTTCTTC. Translating gives CASSTQTGYNEQFF. The chain links TRBV9 to TRBJ2-1; weak D call: TRBD1 (6 bases). Looked up from germline, CDR1 is SGDLS and CDR2 is YYNGEE. Trimming pared 4 bases from V and 3 bases from J, leaving 11 bases between. This CDR3 contains 14 residues.

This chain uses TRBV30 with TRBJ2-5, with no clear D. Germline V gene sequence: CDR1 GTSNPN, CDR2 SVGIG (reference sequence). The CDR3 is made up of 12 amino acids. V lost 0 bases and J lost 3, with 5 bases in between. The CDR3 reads CAWSVTEETQYF. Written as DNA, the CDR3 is TGTGCCTGGAGTGTTACAGAAGAGACCCAGTACTTC.

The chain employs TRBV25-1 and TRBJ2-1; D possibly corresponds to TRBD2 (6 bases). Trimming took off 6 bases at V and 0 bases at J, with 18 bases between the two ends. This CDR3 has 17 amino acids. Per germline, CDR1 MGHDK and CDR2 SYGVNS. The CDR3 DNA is TGTGCCAGCAGATCCAGACTAGTCAAGAGCTCCTACAATGAGCAGTTCTTC. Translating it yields CASRSRLVKSSYNEQFF. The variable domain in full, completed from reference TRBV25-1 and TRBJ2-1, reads EADIYQTPRYLVIGTGKKITLECSQTMGHDKMYWYQQDPGMELHLIHYSYGVNSTEKGDLSSESTVSRIRTEHFPLTLESARPSHTSQYLCASRSRLVKSSYNEQFFGPGTRLTVL.

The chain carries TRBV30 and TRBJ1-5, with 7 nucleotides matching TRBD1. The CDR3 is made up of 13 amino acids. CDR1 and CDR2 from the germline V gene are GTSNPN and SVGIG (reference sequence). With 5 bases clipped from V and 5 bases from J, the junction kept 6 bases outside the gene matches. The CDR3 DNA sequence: TGTGCCTGGGCGACAGGGATCGATCAGCCCCAGCATTTT. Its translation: CAWATGIDQPQHF.

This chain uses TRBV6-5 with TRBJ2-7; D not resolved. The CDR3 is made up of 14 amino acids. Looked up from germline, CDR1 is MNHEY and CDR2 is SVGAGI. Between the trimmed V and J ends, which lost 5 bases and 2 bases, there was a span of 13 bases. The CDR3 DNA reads TGTGCCAGCAGTCGGCGGCATATCACCTACGAGCAGTACTTC. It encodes CASSRRHITYEQYF.

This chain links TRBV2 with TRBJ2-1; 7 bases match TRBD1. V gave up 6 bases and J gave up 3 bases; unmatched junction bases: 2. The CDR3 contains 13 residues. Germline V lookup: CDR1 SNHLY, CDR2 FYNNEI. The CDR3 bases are TGTGCCAGCAGAGACAGGGTCTACAATGAGCAGTTCTTC. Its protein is CASRDRVYNEQFF.

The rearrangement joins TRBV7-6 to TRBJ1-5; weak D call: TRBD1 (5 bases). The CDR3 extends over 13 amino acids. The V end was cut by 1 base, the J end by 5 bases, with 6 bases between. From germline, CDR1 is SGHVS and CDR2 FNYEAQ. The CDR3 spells CASSLDRYQPQHF. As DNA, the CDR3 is TGTGCCAGCAGCTTAGACAGGTATCAGCCCCAGCATTTT.

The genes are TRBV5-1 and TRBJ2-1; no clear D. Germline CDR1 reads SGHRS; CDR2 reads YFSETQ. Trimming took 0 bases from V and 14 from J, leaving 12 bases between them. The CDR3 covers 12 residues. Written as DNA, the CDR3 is TGCGCCAGCAGCTTGGAACAGTACCATAAGTTCTTC. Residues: CASSLEQYHKFF.

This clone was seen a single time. The CDR3 is CASSAEGGNEKLFF. CDR3 DNA: TGTGCCAGCAGCGCGGAGGGGGGGAATGAAAAACTGTTTTTT. The rearrangement joins TRBV9 to TRBJ1-4; D perhaps matches TRBD1 (6 bases). This CDR3 is built from 14 residues. CDR1 SGDLS and CDR2 YYNGEE come from the germline V gene. V lost 3 bases to trimming and J lost 5 bases, with 11 bases between them. The variable domain in full, with the rest retrieved from reference TRBV9 and TRBJ1-4, is DSGVTQTPKHLITATGQRVTLRCSPRSGDLSVYWYQQSLDQGLQFLIQYYNGEERAKGNILERFSAQQFPDLHSELNLSSLELGDSALYFCASSAEGGNEKLFFGSGTQLSVL.

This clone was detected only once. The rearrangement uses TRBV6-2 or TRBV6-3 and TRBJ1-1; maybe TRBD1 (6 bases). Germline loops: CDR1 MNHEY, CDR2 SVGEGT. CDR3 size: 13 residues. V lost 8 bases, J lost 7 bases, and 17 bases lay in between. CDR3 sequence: CASRPGGGSEAFF. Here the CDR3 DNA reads TGTGCCAGCCGCCCCGGGGGCGGGAGTGAAGCTTTCTTT.

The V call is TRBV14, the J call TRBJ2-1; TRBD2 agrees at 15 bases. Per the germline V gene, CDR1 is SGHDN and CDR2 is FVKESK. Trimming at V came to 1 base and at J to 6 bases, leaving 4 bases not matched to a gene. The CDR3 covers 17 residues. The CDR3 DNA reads TGTGCCAGCAGCCAAGTACCGGGACTAGCGGGAGGCAATGAGCAGTTCTTC. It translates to CASSQVPGLAGGNEQFF.

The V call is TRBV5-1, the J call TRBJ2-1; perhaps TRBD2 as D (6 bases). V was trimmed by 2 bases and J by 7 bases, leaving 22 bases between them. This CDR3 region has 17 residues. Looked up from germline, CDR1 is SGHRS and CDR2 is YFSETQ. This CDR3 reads CASSFSPSDGGINEQFF. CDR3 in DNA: TGCGCCAGCAGCTTCTCCCCCTCCGATGGCGGGATAAATGAGCAGTTCTTC. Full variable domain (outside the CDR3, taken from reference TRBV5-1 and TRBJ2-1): KAGVTQTPRYLIKTRGQQVTLSCSPISGHRSVSWYQQTPGQGLQFLFEYFSETQRNKGNFPGRFSGRQFSNSRSEMNVSTLELGDSALYLCASSFSPSDGGINEQFFGPGTRLTVL.

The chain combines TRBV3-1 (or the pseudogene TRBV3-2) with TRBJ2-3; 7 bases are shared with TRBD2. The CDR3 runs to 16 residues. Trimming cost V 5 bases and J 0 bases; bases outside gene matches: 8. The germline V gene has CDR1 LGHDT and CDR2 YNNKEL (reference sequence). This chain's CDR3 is CASSESSGSSTDTQYF. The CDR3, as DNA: TGTGCCAGCAGCGAAAGTAGCGGGTCTAGCACAGATACGCAGTATTTT.

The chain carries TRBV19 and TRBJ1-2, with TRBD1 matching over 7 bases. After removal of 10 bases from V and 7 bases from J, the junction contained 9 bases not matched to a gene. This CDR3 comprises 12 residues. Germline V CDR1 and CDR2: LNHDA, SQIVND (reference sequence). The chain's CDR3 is CATWDSLTGYTF. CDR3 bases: TGTGCCACCTGGGACAGCCTTACTGGCTACACCTTC.

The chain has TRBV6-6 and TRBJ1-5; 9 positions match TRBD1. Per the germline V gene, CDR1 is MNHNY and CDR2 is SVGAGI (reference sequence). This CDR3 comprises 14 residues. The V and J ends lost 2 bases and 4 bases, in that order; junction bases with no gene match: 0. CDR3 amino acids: CASSYGQGNQPQHF. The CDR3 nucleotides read TGTGCCAGCAGTTACGGACAGGGGAATCAGCCCCAGCATTTT.

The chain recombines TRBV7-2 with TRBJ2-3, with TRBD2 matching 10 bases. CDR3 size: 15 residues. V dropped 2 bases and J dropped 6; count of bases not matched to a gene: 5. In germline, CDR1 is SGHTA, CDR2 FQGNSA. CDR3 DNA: TGTGCCAGCAGCTTATCTTGGACTAGCGGCGATACGCAGTATTTT. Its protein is CASSLSWTSGDTQYF.

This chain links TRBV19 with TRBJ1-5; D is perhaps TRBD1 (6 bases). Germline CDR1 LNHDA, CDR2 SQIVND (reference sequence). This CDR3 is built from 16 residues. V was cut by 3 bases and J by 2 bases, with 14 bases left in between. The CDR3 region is CASSIVGARGNQPQHF. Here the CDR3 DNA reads TGTGCCAGTAGTATCGTGGGGGCGCGTGGCAATCAGCCCCAGCATTTT.

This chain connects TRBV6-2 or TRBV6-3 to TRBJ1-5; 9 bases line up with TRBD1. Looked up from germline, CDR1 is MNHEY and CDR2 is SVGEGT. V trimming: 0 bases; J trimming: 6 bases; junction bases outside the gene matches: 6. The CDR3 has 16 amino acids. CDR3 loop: CASSYSATGGGQPQHF. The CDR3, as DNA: TGTGCCAGCAGTTACTCGGCGACAGGGGGAGGTCAGCCCCAGCATTTT.

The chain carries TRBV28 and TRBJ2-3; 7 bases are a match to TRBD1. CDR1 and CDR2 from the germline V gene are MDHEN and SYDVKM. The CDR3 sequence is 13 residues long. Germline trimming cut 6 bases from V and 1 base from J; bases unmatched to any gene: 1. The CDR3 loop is CASRQGGTDTQYF. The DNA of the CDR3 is TGTGCCAGCAGGCAGGGGGGCACAGATACGCAGTATTTT.

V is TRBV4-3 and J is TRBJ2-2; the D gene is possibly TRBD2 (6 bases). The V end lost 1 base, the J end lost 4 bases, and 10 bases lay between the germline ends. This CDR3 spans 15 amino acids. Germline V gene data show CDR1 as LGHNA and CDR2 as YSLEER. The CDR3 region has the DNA TGCGCCAGCAGCCAAGTGGACGGGGGCACCGGGGAGCTGTTTTTT. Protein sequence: CASSQVDGGTGELFF.

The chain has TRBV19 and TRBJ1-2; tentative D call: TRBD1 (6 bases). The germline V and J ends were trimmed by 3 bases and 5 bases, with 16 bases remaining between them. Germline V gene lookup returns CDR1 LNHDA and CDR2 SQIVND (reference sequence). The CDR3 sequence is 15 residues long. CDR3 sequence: CASSIPIGQGYGYTF. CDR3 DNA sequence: TGTGCCAGTAGTATTCCGATCGGGCAGGGGTATGGCTACACCTTC.